These 8 T cell receptor beta chains were all obtained from the same sample, sequenced in a study of lymphopenia after photon versus proton radiotherapy. Produced via immunoSEQ multiplex PCR; TCRdb's table is partial and in-frame only. The table shows some 38,000 clones, with 90% to 95% occurring only once. Here the sequenced sample was peripheral blood, taken from a patient treated with photon-based radiotherapy. All receptors come from a man in his fifties or sixties with cholangiocarcinoma.

The CDR3 loop reads CASRQQGYSNQPQHF. As DNA, the CDR3 is TGTGCCAGCAGACAACAGGGGTATAGCAATCAGCCCCAGCATTTT. The chain carries TRBV6-5 and TRBJ1-5, with TRBD1 matching 7 bases. The CDR3 sequence is 15 residues long. The V segment lost 6 bases and the J segment 0 bases; nucleotides outside the gene matches: 5. The germline V gene encodes CDR1 MNHEY and CDR2 SVGAGI.

The chain employs TRBV6-4 and TRBJ1-1; D gene ambiguous. This CDR3 spans 13 amino acids. CDR1 is MRHNA and CDR2 is SNTAGT in the germline V gene. V lost 4 bases, J lost 1 base, and 7 bases lay in between. CDR3 in amino acids: CASSVTTNTEAFF. The CDR3 DNA reads as TGTGCCAGCAGTGTGACAACGAACACTGAAGCTTTCTTT.

The chain couples TRBV18 to TRBJ2-1, with TRBD2 identical over 7 bases. The germline CDR1 and CDR2 sequences are KGHSH and LQKENI. Trimming took 5 bases from V and 2 from J; bases not matched to a gene: 6. The CDR3 spans 15 residues. CDR3 coding DNA: TGTGCCAGCTCAGCGTCTAGCGGAGCCTACAATGAGCAGTTCTTC. Encoded protein: CASSASSGAYNEQFF. Full variable domain (rest looked up from reference TRBV18 and TRBJ2-1): NAGVMQNPRHLVRRRGQEARLRCSPMKGHSHVYWYRQLPEEGLKFMVYLQKENIIDESGMPKERFSAEFPKEGPSILRIQQVVRGDSAAYFCASSASSGAYNEQFFGPGTRLTVL.

This CDR3 reads CASSLDGTGVEKLFF. The CDR3 nucleotides are TGCGCCAGCAGCTTGGATGGGACAGGTGTTGAAAAACTGTTTTTT. The chain employs TRBV5-1 and TRBJ1-4; 8 bases line up with TRBD1. This CDR3 region has 15 residues. Germline lookup yields CDR1 SGHRS and CDR2 YFSETQ. V shed 0 bases, J shed 7 bases, and the junction held 5 bases outside the gene matches.

This rearrangement joins TRBV5-4 to TRBJ2-3, with unresolved D. CDR3 length: 12 amino acids. Germline V gene sequence: CDR1 SGHNT, CDR2 YYREEE (reference sequence). V gave up 0 bases and J gave up 2 bases, with 1 base separating them. The CDR3 loop is CASSLDTDTQYF. Written as DNA, the CDR3 is TGTGCCAGCAGCTTGGACACAGATACGCAGTATTTT.

This rearrangement joins TRBV5-6 to TRBJ1-4; unclear D gene. The CDR3 loop spans 13 amino acids. Germline lookup yields CDR1 SGHDT and CDR2 YYEEEE. The V end lost 1 base, the J end lost 9 bases, and 10 bases lay between the germline ends. In nucleotides, the CDR3 is TGTGCCAGCAGCTTGAGGCTGGATCAAAAACTGTTTTTT. The encoded protein is CASSLRLDQKLFF.

The chain is built from TRBV7-9 and TRBJ1-2; 8 bases fit TRBD1. The germline V gene has CDR1 SEHNR and CDR2 FQNEAQ (reference sequence). J lost 3 bases, V lost 1 base, and 4 bases had no gene match. The CDR3 has 15 amino acids. CDR3: CASSLDGQGHYGYTF. The CDR3 DNA reads TGTGCCAGCAGCTTAGACGGACAGGGTCACTATGGCTACACCTTC.

The gene calls are TRBV9 and TRBJ2-6, with D uncertain. V dropped 0 bases and J dropped 1 base, with 11 bases sitting between them. This CDR3 contains 17 residues. Germline V gives CDR1 SGDLS, CDR2 YYNGEE. CDR3: CASSVAVDSSGANVLTF. In DNA form, the CDR3 reads TGTGCCAGCAGCGTAGCAGTTGACTCATCTGGGGCCAACGTCCTGACTTTC. Full variable domain (rest looked up from reference TRBV9 and TRBJ2-6): DSGVTQTPKHLITATGQRVTLRCSPRSGDLSVYWYQQSLDQGLQFLIQYYNGEERAKGNILERFSAQQFPDLHSELNLSSLELGDSALYFCASSVAVDSSGANVLTFGAGSRLTVL.